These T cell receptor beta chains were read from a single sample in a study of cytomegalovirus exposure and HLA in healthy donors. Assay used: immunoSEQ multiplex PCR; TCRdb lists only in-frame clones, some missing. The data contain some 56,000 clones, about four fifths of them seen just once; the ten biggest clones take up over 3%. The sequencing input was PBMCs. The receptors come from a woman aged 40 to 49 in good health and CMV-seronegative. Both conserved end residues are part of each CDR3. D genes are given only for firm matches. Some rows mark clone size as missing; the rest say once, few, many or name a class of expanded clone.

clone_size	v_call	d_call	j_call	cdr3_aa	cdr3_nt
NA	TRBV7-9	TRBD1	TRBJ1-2	CSSSSSWTGGGYGYTF	TGTTCCAGCAGCTCCTCATGGACAGGGGGAGGCTATGGCTACACCTTC
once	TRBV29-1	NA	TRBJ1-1	CSVESQGGTEAFF	TGCAGCGTTGAATCGCAGGGTGGCACTGAAGCTTTCTTT
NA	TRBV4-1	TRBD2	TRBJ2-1	CASSQVISLAGVGGKFF	TGCGCCAGCAGCCAAGTAATTTCGCTAGCGGGAGTAGGGGGGAAGTTCTTC
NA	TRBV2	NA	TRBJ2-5	CASTITGTSNLQETQYF	TGTGCCAGCACCATAACCGGGACTTCCAATCTCCAAGAGACCCAGTACTTC
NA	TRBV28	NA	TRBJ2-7	CASSSGGGMFYEQYF	TGTGCCAGCAGTTCTGGAGGGGGCATGTTCTACGAGCAGTACTTC
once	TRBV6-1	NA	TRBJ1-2	CASSVAGANGYTF	TGTGCCAGCAGTGTTGCGGGCGCGAATGGCTACACCTTC
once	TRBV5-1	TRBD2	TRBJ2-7	CASSSRTSGYEQYF	TGCGCCAGCAGCTCGAGGACTAGCGGCTACGAGCAGTACTTC
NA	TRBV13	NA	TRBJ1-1	CASSLRGGTEAFF	TGTGCCAGCAGCTTAAGGGGGGGGACTGAAGCTTTCTTT
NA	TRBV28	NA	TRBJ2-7	CASSTPHDEQYF	TGTGCCAGCAGCACACCTCACGACGAGCAGTACTTC
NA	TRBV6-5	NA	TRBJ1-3	CASSYGGAGNTIYF	TGTGCCAGCAGTTACGGGGGCGCTGGAAACACCATATATTTT
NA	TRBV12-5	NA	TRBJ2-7	CASGLADSNQTYEQYF	TGTGCTAGTGGTTTGGCGGACAGCAACCAAACCTACGAGCAGTACTTC
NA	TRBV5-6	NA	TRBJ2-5	CASSSTTQETQYF	TGTGCCAGCAGCTCGACGACACAAGAGACCCAGTACTTC
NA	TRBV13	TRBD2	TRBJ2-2	CASSLVSRGRERTGELFF	TGTGCCAGCAGCTTAGTCTCTAGAGGGCGGGAGAGGACCGGGGAGCTGTTTTTT
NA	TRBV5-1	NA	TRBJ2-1	CASSAPPNEQFF	TGCGCCAGCAGCGCGCCCCCCAATGAGCAGTTCTTC
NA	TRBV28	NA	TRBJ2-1	CASRISGLPDWGQFF	TGTGCCAGCAGGATTAGTGGCCTCCCGGACTGGGGGCAGTTCTTC
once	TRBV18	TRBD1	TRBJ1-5	CASSPGTGGEQPQHF	TGTGCCAGCTCACCGGGGACAGGGGGCGAACAGCCCCAGCATTTT
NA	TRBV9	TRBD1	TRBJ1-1	CASSVVSGGTEAFF	TGTGCCAGCAGCGTAGTTTCAGGGGGAACTGAAGCTTTCTTT
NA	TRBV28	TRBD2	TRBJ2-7	CASSPSGLYYEQYF	TGTGCCAGCAGTCCTAGCGGCCTTTATTACGAGCAGTACTTC
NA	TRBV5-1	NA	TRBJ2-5	CASSLAGLTDQETQYF	TGCGCCAGCAGCTTGGCCGGTCTGACAGACCAAGAGACCCAGTACTTC
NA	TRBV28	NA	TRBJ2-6	CASSLGLLGKANVLTF	TGTGCCAGCAGTTTGGGACTGCTGGGTAAGGCCAACGTCCTGACTTTC
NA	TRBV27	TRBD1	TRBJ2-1	CASRGTGDNEQFF	TGTGCCAGCAGGGGGACAGGCGACAATGAGCAGTTCTTC
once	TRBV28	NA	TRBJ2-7	CASIESGTPYEQYF	TGTGCCAGCATCGAGTCCGGGACACCCTACGAGCAGTACTTC
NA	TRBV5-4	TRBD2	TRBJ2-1	CASSTGGAYNEQFF	TGTGCCAGCAGCACGGGGGGGGCCTACAATGAGCAGTTCTTC
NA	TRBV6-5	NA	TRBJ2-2	CASSYSPPVQAGELFF	TGTGCCAGCAGTTACTCGCCCCCCGTGCAGGCCGGGGAGCTGTTTTTT
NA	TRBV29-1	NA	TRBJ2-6	CSVRLSGANVLTF	TGCAGCGTTAGACTCTCTGGGGCCAACGTCCTGACTTTC
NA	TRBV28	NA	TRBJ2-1	CASKEGGLASEQFF	TGTGCCAGCAAGGAAGGAGGGCTAGCGAGTGAGCAGTTCTTC
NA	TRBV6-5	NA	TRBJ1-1	CASSLQGEAFF	TGTGCCAGCAGTCTACAGGGTGAAGCTTTCTTT
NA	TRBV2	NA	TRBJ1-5	CASRQTPGSDNQPQHF	TGTGCCAGCCGACAAACACCAGGGTCGGACAATCAGCCCCAGCATTTT
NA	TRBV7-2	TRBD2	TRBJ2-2	CASSLALAGNTGELFF	TGTGCCAGCAGCTTAGCTCTAGCGGGGAACACCGGGGAGCTGTTTTTT
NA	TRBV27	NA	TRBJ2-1	CASSFNGIYEQFF	TGTGCCAGCAGTTTTAATGGCATCTATGAGCAGTTCTTC
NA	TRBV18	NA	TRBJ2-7	CASSPPPGTYEQYF	TGTGCCAGCTCACCACCGCCAGGGACCTACGAGCAGTACTTC
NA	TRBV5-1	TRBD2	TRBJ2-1	CASSPGLAGVDEQFF	TGCGCCAGCAGCCCCGGACTAGCGGGAGTGGATGAGCAGTTCTTC
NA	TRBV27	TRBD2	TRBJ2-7	CAVGTSGYYEQYF	TGTGCCGTCGGGACTAGCGGTTACTACGAGCAGTACTTC